The clone carrying this T cell receptor beta chain was seen once. The antigen is not known. This sample was taken from a study of cytomegalovirus exposure and HLA in healthy donors. General study points: Most observed TCR sequences were rare, whereas some public TCRs were detected in many donors. Researchers catalogued some 160 TCR beta chains as cytomegalovirus-associated. In a later analysis, TCR association rates varied by HLA locus: DRB1 most, HLA-C fewest.

In the PCR, 60 Vbeta and 13 Jbeta primers were used. TCRdb keeps only in-frame clones here, not all; method: immunoSEQ multiplex PCR. The sample holds 90,000 to 110,000 clones, about 80% seen once. Germline loops: CDR1 KGHSH, CDR2 LQKENI. This CDR3 has 15 residues. The V segment lost 3 bases and the J segment 1 base; nucleotides outside the gene matches: 5. Sequencing was carried out using PBMCs. The clonotype originates from a man in his thirties or forties in good health and CMV-seronegative. This chain connects TRBV18 to TRBJ2-7; TRBD1 matches 8 bases. Here the CDR3 reads CASSPRDRFSYEQYF. DNA of the CDR3: TGTGCCAGCTCACCTAGGGACAGGTTTTCCTACGAGCAGTACTTC.